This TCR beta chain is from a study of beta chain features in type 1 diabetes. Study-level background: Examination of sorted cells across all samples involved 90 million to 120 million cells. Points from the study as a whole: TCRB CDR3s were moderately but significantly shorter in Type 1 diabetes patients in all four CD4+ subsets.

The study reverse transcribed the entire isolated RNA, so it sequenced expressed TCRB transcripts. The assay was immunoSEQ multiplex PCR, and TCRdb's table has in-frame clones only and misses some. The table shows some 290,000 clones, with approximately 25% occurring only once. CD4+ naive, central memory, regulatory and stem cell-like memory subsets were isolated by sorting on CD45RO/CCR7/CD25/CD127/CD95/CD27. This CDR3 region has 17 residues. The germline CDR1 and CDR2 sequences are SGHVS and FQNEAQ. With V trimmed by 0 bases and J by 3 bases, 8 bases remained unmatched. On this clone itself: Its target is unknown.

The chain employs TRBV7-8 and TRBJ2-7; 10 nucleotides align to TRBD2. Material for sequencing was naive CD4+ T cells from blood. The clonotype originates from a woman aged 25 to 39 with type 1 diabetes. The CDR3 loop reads CASSLAFASGSIYEQYF. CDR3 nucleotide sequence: TGTGCCAGCAGCTTAGCGTTCGCTAGCGGGAGTATCTACGAGCAGTACTTC.